This entry features one T cell receptor beta chain sequence. Its antigen is still unknown. CD4+ naive, central memory, regulatory and stem cell-like memory subsets were isolated by sorting on CD45RO/CCR7/CD25/CD127/CD95/CD27. The record originates from a study of beta chain features in type 1 diabetes. About the research overall: No age, gender or cell yield differences were seen between patients and healthy donors. Examination of sorted cells across all samples involved 98,000,000 or so cells. Study-level findings and limits: Reduced insertions and increased deletions marked VDJ junctions in type 1 diabetes patients.

The germline V and J ends were trimmed by 9 bases and 5 bases, with 19 bases remaining between them. Germline V CDR1 and CDR2: LNHDA, SQIVND (reference sequence). The CDR3 is 14 residues long. Every isolated RNA sample was fully reverse transcribed, so sequencing captured expressed TCRB transcripts. TCRdb's copy holds only in-frame clones and misses some; the assay was immunoSEQ multiplex PCR. The sample yields 300,000 to 450,000 clones, around a fifth seen once. This receptor was identified in a young woman in good health. The specimen sequenced was naive CD4+ T cells from blood. This chain connects TRBV19 to TRBJ1-1; D uncertain. CDR3 amino acids: CASNDRTGKTEAFF. The CDR3 DNA reads TGTGCCAGCAACGACCGGACGGGGAAGACTGAAGCTTTCTTT.